The clone carrying this T cell receptor beta chain was observed at least ten times. Germline V lookup: CDR1 SGHTA, CDR2 FQGNSA. The CDR3 loop spans 14 amino acids. The germline V and J ends were trimmed by 5 bases and 2 bases, with 12 bases remaining between them. These data originate in a study of T cell repertoires in cytomegalovirus infection. Study context: It can be stated that public TCR beta signatures indicated CMV infection as well as a matching HLA type.

TCRdb independently ran MiXCR on the reads; one entry per CDR3 protein. The table shows 740,000 or so distinct CDR3 sequences, with roughly 35% occurring only once. The specimen was PBMCs. V gene TRBV7-2 combines with J gene TRBJ1-2; D is unresolved. The source of this sequence is a human donor in good health (CMV status not recorded). Some clones in this sample may be carry-over from other donors' samples. The CDR3 sequence is CASSPARTNYGYTF. The DNA of the CDR3 is TGTGCCAGCAGCCCAGCCAGGACCAACTATGGCTACACCTTC.